The 24 T cell receptor beta chains reported below all come from one sample, sequenced in a study of prognosis after radiotherapy for stage I lung cancer. Amplification of the TCR beta CDR3 (from genomic DNA) was done by two-round multiplex PCR. First-round PCR, the initial amplification, used primers specific to each TRBV and TRBJ gene. MiXCR, run by TCRdb on the multiplex PCR reads, gives a single entry per CDR3 protein. The sample records roughly 15,000 distinct CDR3 sequences, about 40% being singletons. Sequenced material: PBMCs, taken before or after stereotactic body radiation therapy (not recorded which). Every receptor here comes from a donor aged 50 or older with non-small cell lung cancer.

This clonotype qualifies as medium-sized. The chain links TRBV9 to TRBJ1-3; possibly TRBD1 for D (5 bases). The germline V gene encodes CDR1 SGDLS and CDR2 YYNGEE. The CDR3 runs 13 residues. V was cut by 4 bases and J by 4 bases, with 9 bases left in between. The CDR3: CASSKGTGNTIYF. The CDR3 DNA is TGTGCCAGCAGCAAGGGGACCGGAAACACCATATATTTT.

On this clonotype itself: A read error is likely here: a far larger clone is one base away. The rearrangement joins TRBV6-5 to TRBJ1-5, with D tentatively TRBD1 (6 bases). V was pared by 1 base and J by 1 base, with 11 bases between. The CDR3 is made up of 16 amino acids. Germline loops: CDR1 MNHEY, CDR2 SVGAGI. The CDR3 loop is CASSYWGRGSNQPQHF. The CDR3, as DNA: TGTGCCAGCAGTTACTGGGGCAGGGGAAGCAATCAGCCCCAGCATTTT.

This clonotype was observed many times. The genes are TRBV12-3 or TRBV12-4 and TRBJ1-1; 8 bases line up with TRBD1. V lost 5 bases, J lost 2 bases, and 16 bases stayed unmatched. This CDR3 is built from 18 residues. The CDR3 spells CASSRPNPDRGGNTEAFF. In DNA, the CDR3 is TGTGCCAGCAGTAGACCGAACCCCGACAGGGGCGGAAACACTGAAGCTTTCTTT.

The genes are TRBV18 and TRBJ2-2; maybe TRBD1 (6 bases). Per the germline V gene, CDR1 is KGHSH and CDR2 is LQKENI. V shed 3 bases and J shed 3 bases, with 8 bases lying between them. The CDR3 consists of 14 residues. The CDR3 spells CASSPNRDTGELFF. CDR3 DNA: TGTGCCAGCTCACCTAACAGGGACACCGGGGAGCTGTTTTTT.

This clonotype was seen a few times. One base away lies a much larger clone, so this may be a sequencing read error. In this CDR3 the conserved last residue, phenylalanine or tryptophan, is missing, so a read error is likely. V usage is TRBV7-2 and J usage is TRBJ1-1; D ambiguous. The V end lost 5 bases, the J end lost 5 bases, and 15 bases lay between the germline ends. The CDR3 has 14 amino acids. The germline V gene has CDR1 SGHTA and CDR2 FQGNSA. The CDR3 nucleotides are TGTGCCAGCAGCCGTTCTTCAGGTTGGACTGAAGCTTTCCTT. This codes for CASSRSSGWTEAFL.

This clonotype was observed at least ten times. This chain connects TRBV4-1 to TRBJ2-1; D gene ambiguous. CDR3 length: 18 residues. V was shortened by 5 bases and J by 0 bases, with 20 bases between the two germline ends. Looked up from germline, CDR1 is MGHRA and CDR2 is YSYEKL. CDR3 DNA: TGCGCCAGCAGCACCGCGGAGCAATCTCTGAGCTCCTACAATGAGCAGTTCTTC. This translates into CASSTAEQSLSSYNEQFF.

A note on this clonotype: The junction and the germline gene differ at one end; a read error may be behind it. The V and J genes are TRBV6-1 and TRBJ2-7, with 7 bases matching TRBD2. Germline values: CDR1 MNHNS, CDR2 SASEGT. The CDR3 loop spans 14 amino acids. DNA of the CDR3: TGTGCCAGCAGCGCGATGACTAGCATTCACGAGCATTACTTC. Encoded protein: CASSAMTSIHEHYF.

The chain recombines TRBV5-1 with TRBJ1-2; D is unclear. CDR1 is SGHRS and CDR2 is YFSETQ in the germline V gene. Trimming removed 0 bases from V and 6 bases from J, with 9 bases in between. There are 13 residues in the CDR3. The CDR3 coding sequence is TGCGCCAGCAGCTTGGAAGGGCGGAATGGCTACACCTTC. It translates to CASSLEGRNGYTF.

This clonotype was observed many times. The chain recombines TRBV19 with TRBJ1-1, with unresolved D. The V gene's germline CDR1 is LNHDA and CDR2 SQIVND (reference sequence). This CDR3 region has 14 residues. Deletions cut 1 base from V and 1 base from J, with 7 bases between. This CDR3 is CASSIVSGNTEAFF. The DNA of the CDR3 is TGTGCCAGTAGTATAGTTTCAGGGAACACTGAAGCTTTCTTT. Full variable domain (missing parts from reference TRBV19 and TRBJ1-1): DGGITQSPKYLFRKEGQNVTLSCEQNLNHDAMYWYRQDPGQGLRLIYYSQIVNDFQKGDIAEGYSVSREKKESFPLTVTSAQKNPTAFYLCASSIVSGNTEAFFGQGTRLTVV.

Points on this clonotype: The junction shows a germline mismatch at one end, possibly a read error. J is TRBJ2-7 and V is TRBV11-2, with 7 bases fitting TRBD1. The CDR3 is 13 amino acids. In germline, CDR1 is SGHAT, CDR2 FQNNGV. CDR3 loop: CSSSFDRAWEQYF. The DNA of the CDR3 is TGTTCCAGCAGCTTCGACAGGGCATGGGAGCAGTACTTC. Full variable domain (outside the CDR3, taken from reference TRBV11-2 and TRBJ2-7): EAGVAQSPRYKIIEKRQSVAFWCNPISGHATLYWYQQILGQGPKLLIQFQNNGVVDDSQLPKDRFSAERLKGVDSTLKIQPAKLEDSAVYLCSSSFDRAWEQYFGPGTRLTVT.

The J gene is TRBJ2-7, the V gene TRBV20-1; 9 nucleotides align to TRBD2. The CDR3 is made up of 15 amino acids. Per the germline V gene, CDR1 is DFQATT and CDR2 is SNEGSKA (reference sequence). The junction had 11 bases not matched to a gene; V was cut back by 1 base and J by 7 bases. Here the CDR3 DNA reads TGCAGTGCTAGAGCGGCTAGCGGGAACCGCCAAGAGCAGTACTTC. Translated, it gives CSARAASGNRQEQYF.

The gene calls are TRBV20-1 and TRBJ1-1, with D tentatively TRBD1 (5 bases). The CDR3 runs 12 residues. Trimming took off 1 base at V and 9 bases at J, with 12 bases between the two ends. CDR1 DFQATT and CDR2 SNEGSKA come from the germline V gene (reference sequence). CDR3 nucleotide sequence: TGCAGTGCTAGAGTGGGAGGGGCGAAAGCTTTCTTT. Its protein product is CSARVGGAKAFF.

This clonotype has at least ten counts. The chain employs TRBV30 and TRBJ1-1; D perhaps matches TRBD1 (5 bases). The germline V and J ends were trimmed by 2 bases and 11 bases, with 15 bases remaining between them. The CDR3 consists of 12 residues. Germline V gene lookup returns CDR1 GTSNPN and CDR2 SVGIG (reference sequence). CDR3 sequence (DNA): TGTGCCTGGAGTCCGAGGGGCCTAGGGGCTTTCTTT. This translates into CAWSPRGLGAFF.

This clonotype showed up many times. V gene TRBV2 combines with J gene TRBJ2-3; 8 bases are a match to TRBD2. The junction had 8 bases not matched to a gene; V was cut back by 7 bases and J by 5 bases. CDR3 length: 14 residues. Germline values: CDR1 SNHLY, CDR2 FYNNEI. CDR3 DNA: TGTGCCAGCATGGAAGCGGGAGAAGGAGATACGCAGTATTTT. Residues: CASMEAGEGDTQYF.

Ten or more counts support this clonotype. The chain uses TRBV30 and TRBJ1-1, with a weak D call TRBD1 (5 bases). CDR3 length: 14 residues. V was pared by 0 bases and J by 4 bases, with 12 bases between. The germline CDR1 and CDR2 sequences are GTSNPN and SVGIG (reference sequence). In DNA form, the CDR3 reads TGTGCCTGGAGTGTACGAGACAGTATCACTGAAGCTTTCTTT. Translated: CAWSVRDSITEAFF.

This clonotype was seen at least ten times. The chain has TRBV6-4 and TRBJ1-2; 7 bases are a match to TRBD1. The length of the CDR3 is 15 residues. The V gene's germline CDR1 is MRHNA and CDR2 SNTAGT. V dropped 7 bases and J dropped 4; count of bases not matched to a gene: 12. The CDR3 sequence is CASTADRSMGYGYTF. CDR3 nucleotides: TGTGCCAGCACCGCGGACAGGTCTATGGGCTATGGCTACACCTTC.

This clonotype was picked up many times. This sequence joins TRBV20-1 and TRBJ2-1; 10 positions match TRBD2. The J segment lost 5 bases and the V segment lost 5 bases, leaving 12 bases of the junction unmatched. The length of the CDR3 is 16 residues. Germline CDR1 reads DFQATT; CDR2 reads SNEGSKA (reference sequence). The chain's CDR3 is CSAQNLLAGANNEQFF. As DNA, the CDR3 is TGCAGTGCTCAAAACCTCCTAGCGGGAGCAAACAATGAGCAGTTCTTC.

As regards this clonotype: A read error is the likely source, as a far larger clone sits one nucleotide away. This chain links TRBV6-4 with TRBJ2-7; 13 bases are a match to TRBD2. Germline trimming cut 5 bases from V and 3 bases from J; bases unmatched to any gene: 13. Germline lookup yields CDR1 MRHNA and CDR2 SNTAGT. There are 18 residues in the CDR3. The CDR3 nucleotides read TGTGCCAGCAGTTACAGGGCGACTAGCGGGAGGTCCCACTACGAGCAGTACTTC. Protein sequence: CASSYRATSGRSHYEQYF.

Relative to its sample, this clonotype is medium-sized. This chain links TRBV6-1 with TRBJ2-7; weak D call: TRBD1 (5 bases). Between the trimmed V and J ends, which lost 4 bases and 7 bases, there was a span of 11 bases. Per germline, CDR1 MNHNS and CDR2 SASEGT. The CDR3 is 12 residues long. CDR3 amino acids: CASSAGSGEQYF. The DNA of the CDR3 is TGTGCCAGCAGTGCCGGATCAGGGGAGCAGTACTTC.

This clonotype is labeled as medium-sized. This rearrangement joins TRBV11-2 to TRBJ2-7, with D perhaps matching TRBD2 (6 bases). V was trimmed by 1 base and J by 6 bases, leaving 10 bases between them. This CDR3 has 13 residues. Germline V gene lookup returns CDR1 SGHAT and CDR2 FQNNGV. The CDR3 here is CASSLGGEAEQYF. The CDR3 DNA follows: TGTGCCAGCAGCTTAGGGGGGGAAGCCGAGCAGTACTTC.

This clonotype was counted a few times. This sequence joins TRBV5-4 and TRBJ2-7; TRBD2 agrees at 9 bases. Trimming cost V 3 bases and J 3 bases; bases outside gene matches: 10. Germline CDR1 SGHNT, CDR2 YYREEE (reference sequence). This CDR3 region has 16 residues. DNA for the CDR3: TGTGCCAGCAGCTCTACTCTAGCGGGGCGCCACTACGAGCAGTACTTC. It yields the protein CASSSTLAGRHYEQYF.

This clonotype was detected only a few times. This probably arose from a read error, given a far larger clone one base away. The J gene is TRBJ2-3, the V gene TRBV6-9; D gene unclear. This CDR3 is built from 11 residues. Trimming pared 4 bases from V and 8 bases from J, leaving 7 bases between. The V gene's germline CDR1 is MNHGY and CDR2 SVAAGI. CDR3 in amino acids: CASSWVGTQYF. CDR3 bases: TGTGCCAGCAGTTGGGTCGGTACGCAGTATTTT.

This clonotype occurred many times. The chain has TRBV9 and TRBJ1-2; D is undetermined. The CDR3 extends over 13 amino acids. The V and J ends lost 3 bases and 8 bases respectively, with 14 bases between them. Germline lookup yields CDR1 SGDLS and CDR2 YYNGEE. In nucleotides, the CDR3 is TGTGCCAGCAGCGCCGCACTGGTCGGAGGCTACACCTTC. It is translated as CASSAALVGGYTF. The full variable domain, in which reference TRBV9 and TRBJ1-2 provide the parts outside the CDR3, is DSGVTQTPKHLITATGQRVTLRCSPRSGDLSVYWYQQSLDQGLQFLIQYYNGEERAKGNILERFSAQQFPDLHSELNLSSLELGDSALYFCASSAALVGGYTFGSGTRLTVV.

This clonotype was detected ten times or more. The chain recombines TRBV18 with TRBJ2-5; maybe TRBD2 (5 bases). Germline V CDR1 and CDR2: KGHSH, LQKENI. The germline V and J ends were trimmed by 3 bases and 2 bases, with 10 bases remaining between them. The CDR3 length is 14 residues. The CDR3 spells CASSPELVQETQYF. Here the CDR3 DNA reads TGTGCCAGCTCACCGGAACTAGTGCAAGAGACCCAGTACTTC.